This paragraph reports one TCR beta chain. The target antigen is unknown. The data belong to a study of post-analysis software for immune sequencing data. Study-level findings and limits: The five TRBV segments detected at higher frequency in patients than in controls included TRBV5-6, TRBV5-1 and TRBV20-1.

The authors incorporated unique molecular identifiers into the TCR beta cDNA libraries. MiXCR, applied by TCRdb to the PCR reads, yields one record per CDR3 protein. The profile shows about 770,000 distinct CDR3 sequences, 46% of them singletons. Per germline, CDR1 SGDLS and CDR2 YYNGEE. The germline V and J ends were trimmed by 0 bases and 9 bases, with 10 bases remaining between them. The CDR3 runs 13 residues. This clonotype was obtained from a girl aged 10 to 17 with multiple sclerosis. V gene TRBV9 combines with J gene TRBJ2-1; possible D gene TRBD2, 6 bases. The sequenced sample consisted of blood. CDR3 sequence: CASSVDRGTEQFF. CDR3 sequence (DNA): TGTGCCAGCAGCGTAGATCGGGGGACTGAGCAGTTCTTC.